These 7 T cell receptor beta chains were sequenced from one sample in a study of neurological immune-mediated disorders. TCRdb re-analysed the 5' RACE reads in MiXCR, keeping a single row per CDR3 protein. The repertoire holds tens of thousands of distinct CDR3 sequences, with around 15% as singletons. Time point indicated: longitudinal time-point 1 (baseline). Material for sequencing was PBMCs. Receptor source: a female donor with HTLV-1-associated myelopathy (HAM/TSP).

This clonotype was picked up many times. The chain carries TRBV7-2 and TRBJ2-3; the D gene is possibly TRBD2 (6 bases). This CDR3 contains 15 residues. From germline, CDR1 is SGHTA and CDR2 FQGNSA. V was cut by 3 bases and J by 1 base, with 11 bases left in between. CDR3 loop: CASSLFWGGTDTQYF. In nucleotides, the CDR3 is TGTGCCAGCAGCTTGTTTTGGGGGGGCACAGATACGCAGTATTTT.

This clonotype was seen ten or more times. This CDR3 reads CSARDPAGSSYNEQFF. The CDR3 DNA is TGCAGTGCTAGAGATCCGGCGGGGAGCTCCTACAATGAGCAGTTCTTC. V and J are TRBV20-1 and TRBJ2-1, with D perhaps matching TRBD2 (6 bases). CDR3 length: 16 amino acids. Germline V gene sequence: CDR1 DFQATT, CDR2 SNEGSKA (reference sequence). V lost 0 bases to trimming and J lost 0 bases, with 12 bases between them.

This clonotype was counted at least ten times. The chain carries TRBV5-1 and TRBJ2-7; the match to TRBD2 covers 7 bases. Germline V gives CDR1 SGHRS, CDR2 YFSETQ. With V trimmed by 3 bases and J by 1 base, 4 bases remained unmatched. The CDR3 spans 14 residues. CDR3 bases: TGCGCCAGCAGCTGGGGGACTAATTCCTACGAGCAGTACTTC. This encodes CASSWGTNSYEQYF.

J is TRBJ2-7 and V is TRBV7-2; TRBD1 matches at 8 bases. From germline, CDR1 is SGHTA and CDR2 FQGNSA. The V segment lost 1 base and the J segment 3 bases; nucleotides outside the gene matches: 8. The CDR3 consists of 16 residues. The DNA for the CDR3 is TGTGCCAGCAGCTTAGGGGCAGGGGGCGCCGACTACGAGCAGTACTTC. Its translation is CASSLGAGGADYEQYF.

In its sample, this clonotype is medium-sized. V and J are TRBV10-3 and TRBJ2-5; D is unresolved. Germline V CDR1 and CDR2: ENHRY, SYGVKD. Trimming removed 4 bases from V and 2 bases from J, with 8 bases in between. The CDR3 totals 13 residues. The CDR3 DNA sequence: TGTGCCATCAGTGTGAGCCTTCAAGAGACCCAGTACTTC. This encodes CAISVSLQETQYF.

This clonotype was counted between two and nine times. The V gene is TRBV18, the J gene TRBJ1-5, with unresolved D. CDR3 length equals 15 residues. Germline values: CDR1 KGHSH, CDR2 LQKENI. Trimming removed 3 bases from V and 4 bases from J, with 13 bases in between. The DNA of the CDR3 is TGTGCCAGCTCACCTCCCCAGGCTACGAATCAGCCCCAGCATTTT. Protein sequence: CASSPPQATNQPQHF.

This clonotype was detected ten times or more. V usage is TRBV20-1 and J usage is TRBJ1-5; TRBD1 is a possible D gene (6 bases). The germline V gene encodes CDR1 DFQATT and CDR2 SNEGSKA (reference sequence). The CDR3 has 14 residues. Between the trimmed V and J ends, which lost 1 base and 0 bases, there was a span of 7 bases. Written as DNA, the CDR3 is TGCAGTGCTAGAGCGGACAGTAGCAATCAGCCCCAGCATTTT. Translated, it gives CSARADSSNQPQHF.